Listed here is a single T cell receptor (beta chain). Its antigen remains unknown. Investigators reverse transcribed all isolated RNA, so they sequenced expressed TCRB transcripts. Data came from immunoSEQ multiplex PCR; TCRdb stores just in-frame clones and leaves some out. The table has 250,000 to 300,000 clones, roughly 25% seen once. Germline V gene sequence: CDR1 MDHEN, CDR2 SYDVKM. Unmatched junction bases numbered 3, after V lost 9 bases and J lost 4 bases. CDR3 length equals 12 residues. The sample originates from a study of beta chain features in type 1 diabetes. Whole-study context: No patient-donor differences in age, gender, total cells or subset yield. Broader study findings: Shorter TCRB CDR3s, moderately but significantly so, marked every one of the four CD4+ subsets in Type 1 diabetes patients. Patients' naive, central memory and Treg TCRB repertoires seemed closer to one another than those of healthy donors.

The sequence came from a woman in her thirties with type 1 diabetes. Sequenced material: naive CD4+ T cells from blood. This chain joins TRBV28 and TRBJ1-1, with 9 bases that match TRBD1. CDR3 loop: CASTTGGTEAFF. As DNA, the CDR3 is TGTGCCAGTACGACAGGGGGCACTGAAGCTTTCTTT.